Shown below are 21 T cell receptor beta chains from a single sample sequenced in a study of blood T cell repertoires in COVID-19. Produced via immunoSEQ multiplex PCR; TCRdb's table is partial and in-frame only. The sample yields under 400,000 clones, around 90% seen once. Sequencing was performed on peripheral blood. The origin of the receptors is a man aged 18-30 years with active or convalescent COVID-19.

A note on this clone: Sequence at one end of the junction differs from germline and may be a read error. V gene TRBV9 combines with J gene TRBJ2-6, with D tentatively TRBD1 (6 bases). Germline V gene data show CDR1 as SGDLS and CDR2 as YYNGEE. The CDR3 spans 14 residues. The CDR3, as DNA: TGTGCCAGCAGCTCAGGGGCCGGGGCCAACGTGCTGACTTTC. Residues: CASSSGAGANVLTF. The entire variable domain, with the rest obtained from reference TRBV9 and TRBJ2-6, is as follows: DSGVTQTPKHLITATGQRVTLRCSPRSGDLSVYWYQQSLDQGLQFLIQYYNGEERAKGNILERFSAQQFPDLHSELNLSSLELGDSALYFCASSSGAGANVLTFGAGSRLTVL.

This chain uses TRBV11-2 with TRBJ2-1; 8 positions agree with TRBD1. V lost 5 bases and J lost 5; bases outside the gene matches: 5. This CDR3 spans 14 amino acids. CDR1 is SGHAT, CDR2 FQNNGV, per germline. DNA of the CDR3: TGTGCCAGCAGCCCGCGGACAGGGAACAATGAGCAGTTCTTC. Encoded protein: CASSPRTGNNEQFF.

J is TRBJ1-5 and V is TRBV28; 9 nucleotides align to TRBD1. Germline CDR1 reads MDHEN; CDR2 reads SYDVKM. V shed 8 bases and J 0 bases; nucleotides not matched to a gene: 5. This CDR3 contains 15 residues. This CDR3 is CASSDRGNSNQPQHF. DNA of the CDR3: TGTGCCAGCTCCGACAGGGGGAATAGCAATCAGCCCCAGCATTTT.

The rearrangement links TRBV27 to TRBJ1-5; 8 bases match TRBD1. Trimming at V came to 5 bases and at J to 7 bases, leaving 4 bases not matched to a gene. There are 13 residues in the CDR3. The germline V gene has CDR1 MNHEY and CDR2 SMNVEV (reference sequence). The DNA for the CDR3 is TGTGCCAGCAGTACAGGGGGGGGCCAGCCCCAGCATTTT. Its translation is CASSTGGGQPQHF.

The rearrangement uses TRBV28 and TRBJ1-4; 10 nucleotides match TRBD1. Germline loops: CDR1 MDHEN, CDR2 SYDVKM. The V gene end was trimmed by 8 bases and the J gene end by 5 bases; junction bases not matched to a gene: 5. The CDR3 has 14 residues. CDR3 loop: CASGQGGLNEKLFF. The CDR3 DNA sequence: TGTGCCAGCGGACAGGGGGGTTTAAATGAAAAACTGTTTTTT.

The rearrangement joins TRBV18 to TRBJ2-5; perhaps TRBD1 as D (6 bases). The V end lost 1 base, the J end lost 1 base, and 13 bases lay between the germline ends. The germline V gene has CDR1 KGHSH and CDR2 LQKENI. This CDR3 has 16 amino acids. CDR3 nucleotides: TGTGCCAGCTCACCACAGATGGACAGATCCCAAGAGACCCAGTACTTC. This codes for CASSPQMDRSQETQYF.

This clone has a single count. The rearrangement joins TRBV3-1 (or the pseudogene TRBV3-2) to TRBJ2-7; D possibly corresponds to TRBD2 (6 bases). The CDR3 covers 12 residues. V was shortened by 5 bases and J by 4 bases, with 9 bases between the two germline ends. The V gene's germline CDR1 is LGHDT and CDR2 YNNKEL (reference sequence). CDR3 region: CASSGGAYEQYF. CDR3 nucleotide sequence: TGTGCCAGCAGCGGAGGGGCATACGAGCAGTACTTC.

The CDR3 nucleotides are TGTGCCAGCAGTTTCGGGTTAGACTATGGCTACACCTTC. Residues: CASSFGLDYGYTF. The rearrangement links TRBV12-3 or TRBV12-4 to TRBJ1-2; no firm D call. The length of the CDR3 is 13 residues. Trimming took 3 bases from V and 3 from J, leaving 8 bases between them.

The V gene is TRBV7-3, the J gene TRBJ2-1, with 7 bases lining up with TRBD1. CDR1 and CDR2 from the germline V gene are SGHTA and FQGTGA. The CDR3 runs to 13 residues. The V and J ends lost 4 bases and 6 bases, in that order; junction bases with no gene match: 3. Written as DNA, the CDR3 is TGTGCCAGCAGCTCAAGACAGGGCAATGAGCAGTTCTTC. Translation gives CASSSRQGNEQFF.

As concerns this clone: In the same sample, other DNA sequences code for this CDR3. The genes are TRBV19 and TRBJ1-1; 9 nucleotides line up with TRBD1. The CDR3 is 12 amino acids. Germline V CDR1 and CDR2: LNHDA, SQIVND (reference sequence). With 10 bases clipped from V and 4 bases from J, the junction kept 4 bases outside the gene matches. The CDR3 here is CATLTGGTEAFF. In DNA, the CDR3 is TGTGCCACCCTGACAGGGGGCACTGAAGCTTTCTTT.

The rearrangement uses TRBV5-1 and TRBJ2-5; 10 positions match TRBD1. CDR3 length: 15 amino acids. Germline-derived CDR1 and CDR2 are SGHRS and YFSETQ. V shed 1 base and J 5 bases; nucleotides not matched to a gene: 5. CDR3 loop: CASSLKGQGKETQYF. The DNA of the CDR3 is TGCGCCAGCAGCTTGAAGGGACAGGGGAAGGAGACCCAGTACTTC.

The V call is TRBV27, the J call TRBJ1-1; no reliable D call. V lost 3 bases to trimming and J lost 5 bases, with 10 bases between them. This CDR3 is built from 13 residues. Germline lookup yields CDR1 MNHEY and CDR2 SMNVEV (reference sequence). The CDR3 DNA follows: TGTGCCAGCAGTTTTATGGGGAGTACTGAAGCTTTCTTT. Protein sequence: CASSFMGSTEAFF.

This chain joins TRBV28 and TRBJ1-5; 8 nucleotides agree with TRBD1. The V segment lost 5 bases and the J segment 5 bases; nucleotides outside the gene matches: 5. Germline CDR1 MDHEN, CDR2 SYDVKM. This CDR3 has 14 residues. The CDR3 loop reads CASSAPGGYQPQHF. CDR3 nucleotide sequence: TGTGCCAGCAGTGCCCCAGGGGGCTATCAGCCCCAGCATTTT.

The chain uses TRBV7-9 and TRBJ2-4; tentative D call: TRBD2 (5 bases). CDR3 length: 16 residues. Germline lookup yields CDR1 SEHNR and CDR2 FQNEAQ (reference sequence). V was clipped by 5 bases and J by 1 base, with 15 bases between them. The CDR3 nucleotides read TGTGCCAGCAGCCAAATCCCCCCGGGGGCCAAAAACATTCAGTACTTC. This translates into CASSQIPPGAKNIQYF.

The chain links TRBV28 to TRBJ2-5, with D perhaps TRBD1 (6 bases). The CDR3 loop spans 15 amino acids. Germline CDR1 is MDHEN and CDR2 is SYDVKM. Trimming took 5 bases from V and 2 from J, leaving 15 bases between them. The CDR3 is CASSERGGPQETQYF. The CDR3 nucleotides read TGTGCCAGCAGTGAGCGAGGGGGTCCTCAAGAGACCCAGTACTTC.

This rearrangement joins TRBV6-5 to TRBJ1-4; TRBD1 aligns across 7 bases. CDR3 size: 14 residues. Per germline, CDR1 MNHEY and CDR2 SVGAGI. Trimming took 8 bases from V and 5 from J; bases not matched to a gene: 8. CDR3 sequence (DNA): TGTGCCAGCGGGCAGGGACAGAAAAATGAAAAACTGTTTTTT. It encodes CASGQGQKNEKLFF.

This clone has just a few counts. The chain employs TRBV7-3 and TRBJ2-7; tentative D call: TRBD1 (6 bases). Germline lookup yields CDR1 SGHTA and CDR2 FQGTGA. The CDR3 extends over 14 amino acids. V was cut by 1 base and J by 3 bases, with 10 bases left in between. CDR3 sequence: CASSLSAGDYEQYF. CDR3 bases: TGTGCCAGCAGCTTAAGTGCAGGGGACTACGAGCAGTACTTC. The full variable domain, its missing parts supplied by reference TRBV7-3 and TRBJ2-7, is GAGVSQTPSNKVTEKGKYVELRCDPISGHTALYWYRQSLGQGPEFLIYFQGTGAADDSGLPNDRFFAVRPEGSVSTLKIQRTERGDSAVYLCASSLSAGDYEQYFGPGTRLTVT.

The rearrangement joins TRBV18 to TRBJ1-2; 7 nucleotides match TRBD1. J gave up 3 bases and V 4 bases, and 8 bases lay outside the gene matches. This CDR3 spans 15 amino acids. CDR1 KGHSH and CDR2 LQKENI come from the germline V gene. The CDR3 reads CASSLLKGQYYGYTF. The DNA for the CDR3 is TGTGCCAGCTCACTGCTAAAGGGACAGTACTATGGCTACACCTTC.

The chain carries TRBV6-2 or TRBV6-3 and TRBJ1-4; D remains unclear. Trimming removed 5 bases from V and 0 bases from J, with 19 bases in between. CDR3 length equals 18 residues. From germline, CDR1 is MNHEY and CDR2 SVGEGT. The CDR3 DNA sequence: TGTGCCAGCAGTCCCCCGACAAGGAGGCTTGCAACTAATGAAAAACTGTTTTTT. Encoded protein: CASSPPTRRLATNEKLFF.

This sequence joins TRBV2 and TRBJ1-5; 7 nucleotides line up with TRBD1. Germline trimming cut 9 bases from V and 0 bases from J; bases unmatched to any gene: 8. The CDR3 extends over 15 amino acids. Germline loops: CDR1 SNHLY, CDR2 FYNNEI. DNA for the CDR3: TGTGCCAGGACGAGAGGGGGCGGTAGCAATCAGCCCCAGCATTTT. It is translated as CARTRGGGSNQPQHF. The full variable domain, with the rest looked up from reference TRBV2 and TRBJ1-5, is EPEVTQTPSHQVTQMGQEVILRCVPISNHLYFYWYRQILGQKVEFLVSFYNNEISEKSEIFDDQFSVERPDGSNFTLKIRSTKLEDSAMYFCARTRGGGSNQPQHFGDGTRLSIL.

The chain uses TRBV7-3 and TRBJ2-1; D perhaps matches TRBD1 (6 bases). The CDR3 is 18 residues long. Trimming took 0 bases from V and 1 from J, leaving 16 bases between them. Germline CDR1 SGHTA, CDR2 FQGTGA. CDR3 protein: CASSLTATGPDSYNEQFF. For the CDR3, the DNA is TGTGCCAGCAGCTTAACCGCGACAGGCCCTGATTCCTACAATGAGCAGTTCTTC. Variable domain in full (rest from reference TRBV7-3 and TRBJ2-1): GAGVSQTPSNKVTEKGKYVELRCDPISGHTALYWYRQSLGQGPEFLIYFQGTGAADDSGLPNDRFFAVRPEGSVSTLKIQRTERGDSAVYLCASSLTATGPDSYNEQFFGPGTRLTVL.